Given below is one T cell receptor beta chain in context. Authors' data handling: Counts of nucleated cells, estimated from reference gene primer amplification, were obtained. Produced via immunoSEQ multiplex PCR; TCRdb's table is partial and in-frame only. That table is the source of V, J and clone size, and D and trimming were worked out from the DNA. The sample consists of about 50,000 clones, about 83% of them appearing once. These data are taken from a study of blood T cell repertoires in COVID-19. Study-level information: COVID-19 samples from acute and convalescent phases originated in the United States, Italy and Spain. T cells, B-cell-depleted T cells, or PBMCs provided the cDNA or gDNA that served as material.

The CDR3 contains 15 residues. The germline gives CDR1 MRHNA, CDR2 SNTAGT. The V and J ends lost 4 bases and 4 bases, in that order; junction bases with no gene match: 0. This TCR derives from a woman aged 55-70 years with acute or convalescent COVID-19. Material: peripheral blood. The rearrangement links TRBV6-4 to TRBJ2-2; TRBD2 agrees at 13 bases. The CDR3 loop reads CASSGTSGSTGELFF. Here the CDR3 DNA reads TGTGCCAGCAGTGGGACTAGCGGGAGCACCGGGGAGCTGTTTTTT.